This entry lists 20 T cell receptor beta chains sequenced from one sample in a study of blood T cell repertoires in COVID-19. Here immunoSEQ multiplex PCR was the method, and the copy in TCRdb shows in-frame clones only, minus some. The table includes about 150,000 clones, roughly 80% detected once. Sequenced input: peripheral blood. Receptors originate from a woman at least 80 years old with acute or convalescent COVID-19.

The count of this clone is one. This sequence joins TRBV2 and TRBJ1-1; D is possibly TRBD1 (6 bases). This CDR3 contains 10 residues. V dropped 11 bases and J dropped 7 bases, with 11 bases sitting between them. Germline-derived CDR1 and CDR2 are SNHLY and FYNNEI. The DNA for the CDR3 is TGTGCCTCCAGGGGATATGAAGCTTTCTTT. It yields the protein CASRGYEAFF.

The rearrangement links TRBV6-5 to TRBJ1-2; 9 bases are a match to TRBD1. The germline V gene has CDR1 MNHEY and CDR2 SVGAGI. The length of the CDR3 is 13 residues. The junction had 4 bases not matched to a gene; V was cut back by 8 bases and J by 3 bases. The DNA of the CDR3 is TGTGCCAGCGGACAGGGGCAGGACTATGGCTACACCTTC. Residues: CASGQGQDYGYTF.

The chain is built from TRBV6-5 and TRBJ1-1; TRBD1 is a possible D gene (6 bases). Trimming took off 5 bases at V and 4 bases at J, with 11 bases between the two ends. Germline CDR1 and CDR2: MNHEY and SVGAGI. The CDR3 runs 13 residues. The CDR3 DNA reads TGTGCCAGCAGTAGGGTCAGGGGCACTGAAGCTTTCTTT. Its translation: CASSRVRGTEAFF.

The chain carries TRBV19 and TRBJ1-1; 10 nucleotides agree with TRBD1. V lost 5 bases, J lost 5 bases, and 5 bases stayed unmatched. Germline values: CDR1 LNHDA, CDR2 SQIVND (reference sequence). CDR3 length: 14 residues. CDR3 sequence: CASSPDRGRTEAFF. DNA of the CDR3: TGTGCCAGTAGTCCCGACAGGGGGCGGACTGAAGCTTTCTTT.

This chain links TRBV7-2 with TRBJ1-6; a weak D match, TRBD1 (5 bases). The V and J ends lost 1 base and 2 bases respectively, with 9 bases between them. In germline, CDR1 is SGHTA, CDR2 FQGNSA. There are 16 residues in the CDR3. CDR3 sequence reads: CASSLVQGTYNSPLHF. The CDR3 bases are TGTGCCAGCAGCTTAGTTCAGGGTACCTATAATTCACCCCTCCACTTT.

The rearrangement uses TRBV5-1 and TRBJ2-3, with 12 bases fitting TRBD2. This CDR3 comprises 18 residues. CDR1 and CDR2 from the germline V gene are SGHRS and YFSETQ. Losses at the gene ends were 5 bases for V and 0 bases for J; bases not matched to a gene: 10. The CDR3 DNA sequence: TGCGCCAGCAGGATCCTAGCGGGGGGGACCGCTAGCACAGATACGCAGTATTTT. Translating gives CASRILAGGTASTDTQYF. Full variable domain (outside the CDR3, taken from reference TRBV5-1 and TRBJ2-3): KAGVTQTPRYLIKTRGQQVTLSCSPISGHRSVSWYQQTPGQGLQFLFEYFSETQRNKGNFPGRFSGRQFSNSRSEMNVSTLELGDSALYLCASRILAGGTASTDTQYFGPGTRLTVL.

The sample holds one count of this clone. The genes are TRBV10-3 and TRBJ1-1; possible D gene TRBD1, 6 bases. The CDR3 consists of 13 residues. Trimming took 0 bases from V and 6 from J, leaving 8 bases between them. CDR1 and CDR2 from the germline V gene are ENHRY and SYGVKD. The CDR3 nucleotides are TGTGCCATCAGTGAGTCGGGGGCTTCTGAAGCTTTCTTT. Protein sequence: CAISESGASEAFF.

The CDR3 nucleotides read TGTGCCAGCAGCTTAGGGGGACAGGGAGGGTCCTATAATTCACCCCTCCACTTT. Encoded protein: CASSLGGQGGSYNSPLHF. The genes are TRBV7-6 and TRBJ1-6, with 9 bases lining up with TRBD1. This CDR3 is 18 amino acids long. Germline values: CDR1 SGHVS, CDR2 FNYEAQ. V lost 1 base and J lost 1; bases outside the gene matches: 5.

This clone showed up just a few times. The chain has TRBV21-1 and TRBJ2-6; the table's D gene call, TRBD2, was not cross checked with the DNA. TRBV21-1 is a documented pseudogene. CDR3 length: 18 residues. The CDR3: CASSKVPGFDSGANVLTF. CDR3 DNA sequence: TGTGCCAGCAGCAAAGTTCCGGGTTTCGACTCTGGGGCCAACGTCCTGACTTTC.

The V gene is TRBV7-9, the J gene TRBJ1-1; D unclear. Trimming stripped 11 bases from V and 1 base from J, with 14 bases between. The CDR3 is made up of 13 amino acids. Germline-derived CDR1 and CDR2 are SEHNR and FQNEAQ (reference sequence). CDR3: CAGGEDRNTEAFF. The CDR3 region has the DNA TGTGCCGGCGGCGAGGATCGGAACACTGAAGCTTTCTTT.

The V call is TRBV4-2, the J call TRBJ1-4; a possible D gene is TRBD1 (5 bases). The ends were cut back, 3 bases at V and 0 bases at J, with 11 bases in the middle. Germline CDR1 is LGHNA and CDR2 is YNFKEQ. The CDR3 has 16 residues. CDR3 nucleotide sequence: TGTGCCAGCAGCCACTTAAGACAGACAACTAATGAAAAACTGTTTTTT. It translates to CASSHLRQTTNEKLFF.

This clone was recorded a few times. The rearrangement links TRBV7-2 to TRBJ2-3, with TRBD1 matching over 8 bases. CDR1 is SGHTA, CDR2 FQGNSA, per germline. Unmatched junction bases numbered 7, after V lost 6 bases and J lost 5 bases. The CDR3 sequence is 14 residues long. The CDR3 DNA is TGTGCCAGCAGGCCAGGGACAGGTAGAGATACGCAGTATTTT. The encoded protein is CASRPGTGRDTQYF.

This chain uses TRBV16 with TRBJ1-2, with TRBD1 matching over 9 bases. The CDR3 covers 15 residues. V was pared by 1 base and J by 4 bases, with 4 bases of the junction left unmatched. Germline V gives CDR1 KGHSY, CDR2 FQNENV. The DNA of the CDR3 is TGTGCCAGCAGCCAATTGACAGGGGGATCCTATGGCTACACCTTC. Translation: CASSQLTGGSYGYTF.

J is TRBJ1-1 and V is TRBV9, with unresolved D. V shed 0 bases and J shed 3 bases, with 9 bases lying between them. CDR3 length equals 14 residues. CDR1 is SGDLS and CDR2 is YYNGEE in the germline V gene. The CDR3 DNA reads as TGTGCCAGCAGCGTAGGTCCCGGGGACACTGAAGCTTTCTTT. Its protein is CASSVGPGDTEAFF.

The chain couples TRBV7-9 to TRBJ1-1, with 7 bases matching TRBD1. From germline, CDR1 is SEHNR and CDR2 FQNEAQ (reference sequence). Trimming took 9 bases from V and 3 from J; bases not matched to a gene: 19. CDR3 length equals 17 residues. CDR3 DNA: TGTGCCAGTTACAAGGGGGCGAATCCTCTGTTGGACACTGAAGCTTTCTTT. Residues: CASYKGANPLLDTEAFF.

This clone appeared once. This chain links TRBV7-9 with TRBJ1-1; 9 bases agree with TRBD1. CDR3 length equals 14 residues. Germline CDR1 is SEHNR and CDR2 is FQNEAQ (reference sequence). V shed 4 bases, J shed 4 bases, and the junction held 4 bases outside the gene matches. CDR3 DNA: TGTGCCAGCAGCTCACAGGGGGCAGGCACTGAAGCTTTCTTT. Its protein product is CASSSQGAGTEAFF. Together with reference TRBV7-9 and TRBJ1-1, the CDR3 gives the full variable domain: DTGVSQNPRHKITKRGQNVTFRCDPISEHNRLYWYRQTLGQGPEFLTYFQNEAQLEKSRLLSDRFSAERPKGSFSTLEIQRTEQGDSAMYLCASSSQGAGTEAFFGQGTRLTVV.

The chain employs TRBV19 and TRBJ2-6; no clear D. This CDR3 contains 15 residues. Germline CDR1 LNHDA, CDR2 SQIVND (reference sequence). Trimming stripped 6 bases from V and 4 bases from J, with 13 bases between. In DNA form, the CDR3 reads TGTGCCAGTAGCGACACGTCTATGGGGGCCAACGTCCTGACTTTC. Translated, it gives CASSDTSMGANVLTF.

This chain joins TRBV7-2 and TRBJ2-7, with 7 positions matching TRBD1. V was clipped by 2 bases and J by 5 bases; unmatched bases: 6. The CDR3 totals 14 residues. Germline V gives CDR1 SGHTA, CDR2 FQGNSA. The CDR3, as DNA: TGTGCCAGCAGCTTAACCGACAGGGCCCACGAGCAGTACTTC. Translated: CASSLTDRAHEQYF.

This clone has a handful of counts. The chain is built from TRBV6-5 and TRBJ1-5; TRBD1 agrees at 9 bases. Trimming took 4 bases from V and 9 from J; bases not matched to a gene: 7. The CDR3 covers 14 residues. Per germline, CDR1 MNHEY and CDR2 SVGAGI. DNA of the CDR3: TGTGCCAGCAGTTGGGGACAGGGCGACTGGCCCCAGCATTTT. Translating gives CASSWGQGDWPQHF.

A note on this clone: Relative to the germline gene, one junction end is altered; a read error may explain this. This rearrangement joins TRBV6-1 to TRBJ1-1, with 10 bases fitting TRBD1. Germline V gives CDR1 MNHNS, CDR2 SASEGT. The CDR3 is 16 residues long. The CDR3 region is CASSKAGTGASIEAFF. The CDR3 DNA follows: TGTGCCAGCAGTAAAGCCGGGACAGGGGCCTCCATCGAAGCTTTCTTT.